A selection of T cell receptor beta chains follows, all from one sample in a study of shared clonotypes between healthy human individuals. Generated by immunoSEQ multiplex PCR, the TCRdb table keeps only in-frame clones and is missing some. This table has nearly 750,000 clones, 55% to 80% appearing once. Sequencing was carried out using memory CD4+ T cells sorted from blood. The origin of the receptors is a woman in her 30s in good health. Both conserved end residues are part of each CDR3. D genes are given only for firm matches. For some rows the clone size is stated as once, few or many, or as a class when expanded; others skip it.

D gene	J gene	V gene	clone size	CDR3 DNA	CDR3 protein
.	TRBJ2-3	TRBV28	.	TGTGCCTCGATCGAGGGAGAACGGGCAGATACGCAGTATTTT	CASIEGERADTQYF
.	TRBJ2-7	TRBV18	.	TGTGCCAGCTCACCCGGGCAGCCATCCTACGAGCAGTACTTC	CASSPGQPSYEQYF
TRBD2	TRBJ2-7	TRBV6-5	few	TGTGCCAGCAGAAGGACTAGCGGGAGTCCCTACGAGCAGTACTTC	CASRRTSGSPYEQYF
.	TRBJ2-1	TRBV5-6	few	TGTGCCAGCAGCCAATACGGACGGAACTCCTACAATGAGCAGTTCTTC	CASSQYGRNSYNEQFF
TRBD2	TRBJ2-3	TRBV7-9	.	TGTGCCAGCAGCTACGGACTAGCGGGGGGAGATACGCAGTATTTT	CASSYGLAGGDTQYF
.	TRBJ2-1	TRBV4-1	once	TGCGCCAGCAGCCAGGCATTCTGGCAGGGGTCCTACAATGAGCAGTTCTTC	CASSQAFWQGSYNEQFF
TRBD2	TRBJ2-1	TRBV28	few	TGTGCCAGCAGTTTTTACTTAACGGGACTAAAAAGCTCCTACAATGAGCAGTTCTTC	CASSFYLTGLKSSYNEQFF
.	TRBJ1-5	TRBV18	.	TGTGCCAGCTCACCATATGGGGATCAGCCCCAGCATTTT	CASSPYGDQPQHF
.	TRBJ1-2	TRBV2	.	TGTGCCAGCAGTGAACCGAGAGGAACTAACTATGGCTACACCTTC	CASSEPRGTNYGYTF
.	TRBJ1-1	TRBV10-1	.	TGCGCCAGCAGGGTCGGGCGGCTGTGGGCTGAAGCTTTCTTT	CASRVGRLWAEAFF
.	TRBJ1-1	TRBV12-5	.	TGTGCTAGTGGCCGCGCCCTACAGGGTCATGCCACTGAAGCTTTCTTT	CASGRALQGHATEAFF
.	TRBJ2-7	TRBV7-9	once	TGTGCCAGCAGCTTAATCGGCGGTAGCGACGAGCAGTACTTC	CASSLIGGSDEQYF
TRBD1	TRBJ2-3	TRBV7-2	once	TGTGCCAGCAGTTTTGGACAGGGTGGAGGAGCTACGCAGTATTTT	CASSFGQGGGATQYF
.	TRBJ2-1	TRBV29-1	once	TGCAGCGTTTCCGGGTCCTTCGGGACCTACAATGAGCAGTTCTTC	CSVSGSFGTYNEQFF
TRBD1	TRBJ2-7	TRBV6-5	.	TGTGCCAGCAGATCCGGGACAGCTCTCGGCGAGCAGTACTTC	CASRSGTALGEQYF
.	TRBJ1-4	TRBV28	.	TGTGCCAGCAGCTCGGCGCGGGGGGGCCACGAAAAACTGTTTTTT	CASSSARGGHEKLFF
TRBD1	TRBJ1-3	TRBV9	.	TGTGCCAGCAGCGCGGGACAGGCAAGGGGAAACACCATATATTTT	CASSAGQARGNTIYF
.	TRBJ2-2	TRBV11-2	.	TGTGCCAGCAGGCGACCGTTCTTTGGCGGGGAGCTGTTTTTT	CASRRPFFGGELFF
TRBD1	TRBJ2-7	TRBV5-8	.	TGTGCCAGCAGCTTGGCTTCCGGGACAGGAGTTTACGAGCAGTACTTC	CASSLASGTGVYEQYF
TRBD1	TRBJ1-2	TRBV6-1	once	TGTGCCGGACGACAGGGGGCGATCGGCTATGGCTACACCTTC	CAGRQGAIGYGYTF